The 25 T cell receptor beta chains presented below share a single source sample, sequenced in a study of blood T cell repertoires in COVID-19. The method was immunoSEQ multiplex PCR; TCRdb's version includes in-frame clones alone and lacks a portion of them. The table has over 250,000 clones, approximately 91% seen once. What was sequenced was peripheral blood. These receptors were taken from a woman younger than 45 with COVID-19, enrolled during active disease.

This CDR3 is CASSLTGQGDPNTEAFF. The CDR3 nucleotides are TGTGCCAGCAGTTTAACGGGACAGGGGGATCCGAACACTGAAGCTTTCTTT. The rearrangement links TRBV27 to TRBJ1-1, with TRBD1 identical over 11 bases. This CDR3 contains 17 residues. Germline values: CDR1 MNHEY, CDR2 SMNVEV (reference sequence). J was trimmed by 1 base and V by 2 bases; bases with no gene match: 6.

This chain uses TRBV5-6 with TRBJ1-2, with a weak D call TRBD1 (5 bases). CDR3 length: 13 amino acids. Germline CDR1 and CDR2: SGHDT and YYEEEE. Trimming pared 4 bases from V and 1 base from J, leaving 8 bases between. CDR3 protein: CASSPGINYGYTF. CDR3 in DNA: TGTGCCAGCAGCCCAGGGATTAACTATGGCTACACCTTC.

A note on this clone: Other nucleotide sequences from this sample produce the same CDR3. This chain uses TRBV18 with TRBJ1-3; D unresolved. Trimming left V 3 bases short and J 4 bases short, with 13 bases between. There are 15 residues in the CDR3. Per germline, CDR1 KGHSH and CDR2 LQKENI. The CDR3 coding sequence is TGTGCCAGCTCACCGGGCACTGCCTCCGGAAACACCATATATTTT. This gives the protein CASSPGTASGNTIYF. Filled out from reference TRBV18 and TRBJ1-3, the complete variable domain reads NAGVMQNPRHLVRRRGQEARLRCSPMKGHSHVYWYRQLPEEGLKFMVYLQKENIIDESGMPKERFSAEFPKEGPSILRIQQVVRGDSAAYFCASSPGTASGNTIYFGEGSWLTVV.

V gene TRBV5-6 combines with J gene TRBJ2-5; TRBD1 matches at 7 bases. The V segment lost 3 bases and the J segment 4 bases; nucleotides outside the gene matches: 3. Germline loops: CDR1 SGHDT, CDR2 YYEEEE. The CDR3 runs 13 residues. The chain's CDR3 is CASSSDRVETQYF. In DNA form, the CDR3 reads TGTGCCAGCAGCTCCGACAGGGTAGAGACCCAGTACTTC.

The genes are TRBV19 and TRBJ2-1; 12 bases map to TRBD2. V dropped 5 bases and J dropped 6; count of bases not matched to a gene: 8. The CDR3 contains 16 residues. CDR1 is LNHDA, CDR2 SQIVND, per germline (reference sequence). CDR3: CASSSQKTSGSNEQFF. CDR3 sequence (DNA): TGTGCCAGTAGTTCCCAGAAGACTAGCGGGAGCAATGAGCAGTTCTTC.

The chain employs TRBV4-1 and TRBJ2-3; D is ambiguous. The V gene lost 0 bases and the J gene lost 1 base, with 11 bases spanning the gap. Germline V gene data show CDR1 as MGHRA and CDR2 as YSYEKL. The CDR3 is 16 amino acids. The CDR3 protein is CASSQEGQNGTDTQYF. The CDR3 coding sequence is TGCGCCAGCAGCCAAGAGGGCCAAAACGGCACAGATACGCAGTATTTT.

The chain has TRBV5-1 and TRBJ2-5, with D perhaps TRBD2 (6 bases). With 4 bases removed from V and 2 bases from J, the gap between germline ends came to 15 bases. CDR1 and CDR2 from the germline V gene are SGHRS and YFSETQ. The CDR3 contains 15 residues. CDR3 loop: CASSTDGGNQETQYF. The CDR3 DNA is TGCGCCAGCAGCACGGACGGGGGAAATCAAGAGACCCAGTACTTC.

The DNA of the CDR3 is TGTGCCAGTCGGACAGGGGAAGGATATGGCTACACCTTC. As protein: CASRTGEGYGYTF. The J gene is TRBJ1-2, the V gene TRBV7-9, with 9 positions matching TRBD1. The CDR3 covers 13 residues. The V gene end was trimmed by 9 bases and the J gene end by 5 bases; junction bases not matched to a gene: 7. The germline V gene encodes CDR1 SEHNR and CDR2 FQNEAQ (reference sequence).

As for this clone: This same CDR3 is encoded by further DNA sequences in the sample. This chain links TRBV7-9 with TRBJ1-6; the D is unclear. The CDR3 length is 16 residues. The germline V gene encodes CDR1 SEHNR and CDR2 FQNEAQ (reference sequence). V lost 1 base to trimming and J lost 0 bases, with 7 bases between them. The CDR3: CASSLDLSSYNSPLHF. The DNA of the CDR3 is TGTGCCAGCAGCTTAGATCTCAGCTCCTATAATTCACCCCTCCACTTT.

The rearrangement joins TRBV28 to TRBJ1-1, with TRBD1 matching 9 bases. Germline values: CDR1 MDHEN, CDR2 SYDVKM. This CDR3 has 14 amino acids. V lost 5 bases and J lost 4; bases outside the gene matches: 5. The CDR3 sequence is CASSPRQGGTEAFF. CDR3 nucleotide sequence: TGTGCCAGCAGTCCCCGACAGGGGGGCACTGAAGCTTTCTTT.

The gene calls are TRBV19 and TRBJ1-2; 7 bases agree with TRBD1. The CDR3 covers 20 residues. CDR1 is LNHDA and CDR2 is SQIVND in the germline V gene (reference sequence). V shed 4 bases, J shed 3 bases, and the junction held 23 bases outside the gene matches. The CDR3 region has the DNA TGTGCCAGTAGTACGGGGCGCGAGGGGGACAGCTTCCGTCGGCACTATGGCTACACCTTC. It encodes CASSTGREGDSFRRHYGYTF. Looking up the rest from reference TRBV19 and TRBJ1-2 gives the full variable domain: DGGITQSPKYLFRKEGQNVTLSCEQNLNHDAMYWYRQDPGQGLRLIYYSQIVNDFQKGDIAEGYSVSREKKESFPLTVTSAQKNPTAFYLCASSTGREGDSFRRHYGYTFGSGTRLTVV.

The chain recombines TRBV2 with TRBJ2-5, with D possibly TRBD1 on 6 matching bases. This CDR3 is 14 amino acids long. V dropped 6 bases and J dropped 0 bases, with 11 bases sitting between them. Germline values: CDR1 SNHLY, CDR2 FYNNEI. CDR3 nucleotides: TGTGCCAGCAGCCGTACAGGGTACCAAGAGACCCAGTACTTC. It codes for CASSRTGYQETQYF.

This clone was picked up one time. Other DNA sequences in this specimen translate into the identical CDR3. The chain combines TRBV12-3 or TRBV12-4 with TRBJ2-5; D possibly corresponds to TRBD2 (6 bases). The ends were cut back, 5 bases at V and 4 bases at J, with 11 bases in the middle. The CDR3 contains 13 residues. DNA of the CDR3: TGTGCCAGCAGTCTTAACGGGAGAGAGACCCAGTACTTC. Translating gives CASSLNGRETQYF.

The CDR3 DNA reads TGTGCCTGGAAGGGGCTTAGCTATGGCTACACCTTC. It codes for CAWKGLSYGYTF. The J gene is TRBJ1-2, the V gene TRBV30; TRBD1 might be the D (5 bases). V dropped 4 bases and J dropped 4 bases, with 10 bases sitting between them. The CDR3 is 12 amino acids. Germline V CDR1 and CDR2: GTSNPN, SVGIG (reference sequence).

V gene TRBV5-6 combines with J gene TRBJ2-7, with D possibly being TRBD2 (6 bases). V shed 3 bases and J shed 4 bases, with 14 bases lying between them. The CDR3 has 14 residues. Germline CDR1 and CDR2: SGHDT and YYEEEE. The CDR3 is CASSSHTSFYEQYF. CDR3 in DNA: TGTGCCAGCAGCTCACATACTAGCTTTTACGAGCAGTACTTC.

This chain connects TRBV19 to TRBJ2-5; 11 bases align to TRBD2. This CDR3 is 15 amino acids long. The germline V gene encodes CDR1 LNHDA and CDR2 SQIVND (reference sequence). V lost 4 bases, J lost 5 bases, and 6 bases stayed unmatched. The DNA for the CDR3 is TGTGCCAGTAGTACACTAGCGGGAGTATCCGAGACCCAGTACTTC. This translates into CASSTLAGVSETQYF.

V is TRBV2 and J is TRBJ2-3; 12 positions match TRBD2. Trimming cost V 0 bases and J 0 bases; bases outside gene matches: 7. CDR3 length: 19 amino acids. Germline CDR1 reads SNHLY; CDR2 reads FYNNEI. The CDR3 nucleotides read TGTGCCAGCAGTGAAGCGCCGGGACTAGCGGGTTTCAGCACAGATACGCAGTATTTT. It is translated as CASSEAPGLAGFSTDTQYF.

This chain connects TRBV11-3 to TRBJ2-2; 11 bases align to TRBD1. The CDR3 loop spans 15 amino acids. V was pared by 5 bases and J by 5 bases, with 4 bases of the junction left unmatched. Germline V lookup: CDR1 SGHNT, CDR2 YENEEA. The CDR3 nucleotides are TGTGCCAGCAGCCGAGGACAGGGGGCAACCGGGGAGCTGTTTTTT. This codes for CASSRGQGATGELFF.

The rearrangement links TRBV21-1 to TRBJ1-1. TRBV21-1 counts as a pseudogene. CDR3 length equals 15 residues. The CDR3 DNA follows: TGTGCCAGCAGGAGGAGTGGGGGGGTGAACACTGAAGCTTTCTTT. It encodes CASRRSGGVNTEAFF.

The chain combines TRBV19 with TRBJ1-1; tentative D call: TRBD1 (6 bases). Germline V gene data show CDR1 as LNHDA and CDR2 as SQIVND (reference sequence). The CDR3 spans 13 residues. V lost 5 bases and J 3 bases, leaving 10 bases between the germline ends. This CDR3 is CASSSQGDTEAFF. The CDR3, as DNA: TGTGCCAGTAGTTCACAGGGAGACACTGAAGCTTTCTTT.

This clone was detected only once. The V call is TRBV27, the J call TRBJ1-4; 7 nucleotides line up with TRBD1. This CDR3 comprises 14 residues. J gave up 4 bases and V 8 bases, and 7 bases lay outside the gene matches. The V gene's germline CDR1 is MNHEY and CDR2 SMNVEV (reference sequence). Written as DNA, the CDR3 is TGTGCCAGCGCCGACAGGGCTGGTAATGAAAAACTGTTTTTT. Amino acid sequence: CASADRAGNEKLFF. Variable domain in full (rest from reference TRBV27 and TRBJ1-4): EAQVTQNPRYLITVTGKKLTVTCSQNMNHEYMSWYRQDPGLGLRQIYYSMNVEVTDKGDVPEGYKVSRKEKRNFPLILESPSPNQTSLYFCASADRAGNEKLFFGSGTQLSVL.

The V call is TRBV6-5, the J call TRBJ1-6; a weak D match, TRBD1 (6 bases). V shed 2 bases and J shed 7 bases, with 12 bases lying between them. The V gene's germline CDR1 is MNHEY and CDR2 SVGAGI. CDR3 length equals 15 residues. The CDR3 DNA follows: TGTGCCAGCAGTTACCTTAGGACAGCCAATTCACCCCTCCACTTT. Translation gives CASSYLRTANSPLHF.

This chain uses TRBV18 with TRBJ1-3; D is unclear. Trimming took 3 bases from V and 1 from J, leaving 7 bases between them. This CDR3 region has 14 residues. Germline V gives CDR1 KGHSH, CDR2 LQKENI. CDR3 region: CASSPPGSGNTIYF. CDR3 nucleotides: TGTGCCAGCTCACCTCCCGGGTCTGGAAACACCATATATTTT.

This clone was seen only once. The gene calls are TRBV6-4 and TRBJ1-5; 7 positions agree with TRBD1. The CDR3 is 14 residues long. Per the germline V gene, CDR1 is MRHNA and CDR2 is SNTAGT. V trimming: 6 bases; J trimming: 4 bases; junction bases outside the gene matches: 6. The CDR3 DNA reads TGTGCCAGCAGCAGGGACAGCATTAATCAGCCCCAGCATTTT. Protein: CASSRDSINQPQHF.

This chain links TRBV29-1 with TRBJ2-3, with D possibly TRBD1 on 5 matching bases. This CDR3 comprises 13 residues. The V gene's germline CDR1 is SQVTM and CDR2 ANQGSEA. V lost 3 bases, J lost 2 bases, and 9 bases lay in between. The CDR3 DNA reads as TGCAGCGTTGAGGTAGGGGTCACAGATACGCAGTATTTT. Amino acids: CSVEVGVTDTQYF.